Shown below are 19 T cell receptor beta chains from a single sample sequenced in a study of CD8 T cells in Susac syndrome (dated by TCRdb to about 2019). The library was built by means of the immunoSEQ multiplex PCR assay. RNA was extracted using the RNeasy kit, and about 0.5 to 1 ug of the RNA was reverse transcribed with random hexamers. TCRdb reprocessed the public reads (quality trimming at Q25 with fastp, clone calling with MiXCR) and kept in-frame beta chains. Identical CDR3 protein sequences are pooled into one entry, listed with their most common genes and DNA. The sample includes 100,000 to 150,000 distinct CDR3 sequences, with more than 80% observed a single time. Roughly 0.3% of the sample is held by the ten biggest clonotypes. Sequenced material: CD8+ T cells from PBMCs. Receptors originate from a human donor with multiple sclerosis.

As DNA, the CDR3 is TGTGCCAGCAGTTTATCGCTCCGGGACGGGATATCCTACGAGCAGTACTTC. Its protein is CASSLSLRDGISYEQYF. The V call is TRBV27, the J call TRBJ2-7; either TRBD1 or TRBD2 may supply D (5 bases each). The germline V gene has CDR1 MNHEY and CDR2 SMNVEV (reference sequence). The CDR3 is made up of 17 amino acids. Trimming cost V 0 bases and J 1 base, with 16 bases left between them.

V usage is TRBV6-5 and J usage is TRBJ2-2, with 7 bases that match TRBD2. After removal of 0 bases from V and 2 bases from J, the junction contained 18 bases not matched to a gene. This CDR3 has 21 residues. The germline V gene has CDR1 MNHEY and CDR2 SVGAGI. CDR3 in amino acids: CASSYSRIQREGLLNTGELFF. The CDR3 nucleotides read TGTGCCAGCAGTTACTCGAGAATACAGCGGGAAGGACTCCTAAACACCGGGGAGCTGTTTTTT.

The chain carries TRBV27 and TRBJ2-1; D may correspond to TRBD1 or TRBD2 (5 bases each). There are 11 residues in the CDR3. The germline V and J ends were trimmed by 7 bases and 9 bases, with 10 bases remaining between them. The germline V gene has CDR1 MNHEY and CDR2 SMNVEV (reference sequence). DNA of the CDR3: TGTGCCAGCATGGGGGATCTTGAGCAGTTCTTC. This gives the protein CASMGDLEQFF.

The V and J genes are TRBV9 and TRBJ2-6; no definite D call. The germline gives CDR1 SGDLS, CDR2 YYNGEE. Trimming took off 2 bases at V and 0 bases at J, with 12 bases between the two ends. The CDR3 length is 17 residues. The CDR3 sequence is CASSVHGLISGANVLTF. In nucleotides, the CDR3 is TGTGCCAGCAGCGTGCACGGCCTTATCTCTGGGGCCAACGTCCTGACTTTC.

This chain connects TRBV4-1 to TRBJ2-7, with D perhaps matching TRBD2 (6 bases). Germline-derived CDR1 and CDR2 are MGHRA and YSYEKL. V was pared by 1 base and J by 5 bases, with 9 bases between. The CDR3 is 13 residues long. The CDR3 here is CASSQGPGDEQYF. The CDR3 DNA follows: TGCGCCAGCAGCCAAGGCCCGGGGGACGAGCAGTACTTC.

The chain joins TRBV7-9 to TRBJ1-1, with TRBD1 identical over 10 bases. The V gene's germline CDR1 is SEHNR and CDR2 FQNEAQ (reference sequence). With 6 bases clipped from V and 7 bases from J, the junction kept 5 bases outside the gene matches. This CDR3 spans 13 amino acids. CDR3 region: CASRSGQGFEAFF. The DNA for the CDR3 is TGTGCCAGCAGGTCGGGACAGGGGTTTGAAGCTTTCTTT.

CDR3 residues: CSVDGGGDEQFF. In nucleotides, the CDR3 is TGCAGCGTTGATGGAGGGGGTGATGAGCAGTTCTTC. J is TRBJ2-1 and V is TRBV29-1; D is tentatively TRBD1 or TRBD2 (6 bases each). The germline V and J ends were trimmed by 3 bases and 8 bases, with 11 bases remaining between them. Germline V gene data show CDR1 as SQVTM and CDR2 as ANQGSEA. The CDR3 runs to 12 residues.

The gene calls are TRBV27 and TRBJ2-3; the D is unclear. Germline-derived CDR1 and CDR2 are MNHEY and SMNVEV (reference sequence). The CDR3 contains 14 residues. Trimming took off 4 bases at V and 2 bases at J, with 10 bases between the two ends. CDR3 in DNA: TGTGCCAGCAGTTCTTGGCCGTACACAGATACGCAGTATTTT. Amino acids: CASSSWPYTDTQYF.

This clonotype came up once. This chain connects TRBV4-1 to TRBJ2-7; D gene ambiguous. This CDR3 spans 15 amino acids. Between the trimmed V and J ends, which lost 2 bases and 2 bases, there was a span of 13 bases. Germline assignment: CDR1 MGHRA and CDR2 YSYEKL. The CDR3 sequence: CASSQRATETYEQYF. The CDR3 DNA reads TGCGCCAGCAGCCAAAGGGCGACGGAAACCTACGAGCAGTACTTC.

This clonotype was seen once. The rearrangement links TRBV12-2 to TRBJ2-6. TRBV12-2 is listed as a pseudogene. The CDR3 contains 19 residues. CDR3 amino acids: CASRLGQTPHKSRANVLTF. CDR3 DNA sequence: TGTGCAAGTCGCTTAGGTCAGACTCCACACAAAAGTCGGGCCAACGTCCTGACTTTC.

This clonotype was seen only once. The chain uses TRBV20-1 and TRBJ2-1, with unresolved D. Germline CDR1 reads DFQATT; CDR2 reads SNEGSKA (reference sequence). The CDR3 length is 14 residues. Trimming stripped 1 base from V and 6 bases from J, with 13 bases between. The CDR3 region has the DNA TGCAGTGCTAGAGGCCTTCCGGAACCCAATGAGCAGTTCTTC. Amino acid sequence: CSARGLPEPNEQFF.

This chain joins TRBV7-2 and TRBJ2-4, with D hard to call. Germline V lookup: CDR1 SGHTA, CDR2 FQGNSA. The length of the CDR3 is 13 residues. With 1 base removed from V and 2 bases from J, the gap between germline ends came to 3 bases. CDR3 sequence: CASSLGSKNIQYF. The CDR3 DNA reads TGTGCCAGCAGCTTAGGATCCAAAAACATTCAGTACTTC.

The V call is TRBV3-1, the J call TRBJ2-7; TRBD1 might be the D (5 bases). The CDR3 is 14 amino acids. With 3 bases removed from V and 4 bases from J, the gap between germline ends came to 13 bases. Germline V CDR1 and CDR2: LGHDT, YNNKEL (reference sequence). CDR3 sequence: CASSHSSKGYEQYF. The CDR3 DNA is TGTGCCAGCAGCCACTCTTCTAAGGGGTACGAGCAGTACTTC.

The chain carries TRBV11-2 and TRBJ2-5; D remains unclear. Germline values: CDR1 SGHAT, CDR2 FQNNGV. This CDR3 is 14 amino acids long. V was pared by 5 bases and J by 1 base, with 11 bases between. The CDR3 here is CASSITGTQETQYF. Written as DNA, the CDR3 is TGTGCCAGCAGCATAACGGGTACCCAAGAGACCCAGTACTTC.

The rearrangement uses TRBV12-3 or TRBV12-4 and TRBJ1-5; TRBD1 agrees at 10 bases. Trimming took 1 base from V and 6 from J; bases not matched to a gene: 6. The CDR3 extends over 16 amino acids. The CDR3 DNA reads as TGTGCCAGCAGTTTAGGGGGACAGGGGCCCGGTCAGCCCCAGCATTTT. It is translated as CASSLGGQGPGQPQHF.

J is TRBJ2-7 and V is TRBV20-1; D not certain. V lost 1 base and J lost 7, with 17 bases in between. Germline CDR1 DFQATT, CDR2 SNEGSKA (reference sequence). The CDR3 loop spans 14 amino acids. DNA for the CDR3: TGCAGTGCTAGAGTGCTTACCCTATTCGAGGAGCAGTACTTC. It codes for CSARVLTLFEEQYF.

This chain joins TRBV9 and TRBJ2-5; D possibly corresponds to TRBD2 (5 bases). The CDR3 runs to 15 residues. Looked up from germline, CDR1 is SGDLS and CDR2 is YYNGEE. The V and J ends lost 4 bases and 1 base respectively, with 14 bases between them. The CDR3 sequence: CASSPSGGFQETQYF. For the CDR3, the DNA is TGTGCCAGCAGCCCGAGCGGCGGATTCCAAGAGACCCAGTACTTC.

The rearrangement joins TRBV5-1 to TRBJ1-2, with a tentative D call TRBD1 (5 bases). This CDR3 comprises 15 residues. Germline CDR1 reads SGHRS; CDR2 reads YFSETQ. Trimming cost V 4 bases and J 5 bases, with 18 bases left between them. CDR3 loop: CASSPRLGDIYGYTF. As DNA, the CDR3 is TGCGCCAGCAGCCCCAGACTGGGGGATATATATGGCTACACCTTC.

The gene calls are TRBV15 and TRBJ2-1; the match to TRBD2 covers 8 bases. V gave up 1 base and J gave up 3 bases; unmatched junction bases: 2. The CDR3 sequence is 15 residues long. Germline CDR1 LNHNV, CDR2 YYDKDF (reference sequence). In DNA form, the CDR3 reads TGTGCCACCAGCAGAGGGAGCGGGGGCTACAATGAGCAGTTCTTC. This gives the protein CATSRGSGGYNEQFF.